The 20 T cell receptor beta chains below all came from one sample that was sequenced in a study of post-analysis software for immune sequencing data. Study-wide findings and caveats: In patients, about 5 TRBV segments were more frequent than in controls, with TRBV5-6, TRBV5-1 and TRBV20-1 among them.

No antigen has been assigned to these receptors. The library was made from cDNA and included unique molecular identifiers. TCRdb processed the PCR reads anew with MiXCR; each CDR3 protein has one entry. The profile shows fewer than 550,000 distinct CDR3 sequences, 30% to 40% of them singletons. Input material: blood. The receptors here all came from a girl between 2 and 17 years old with multiple sclerosis.

The rearrangement joins TRBV18 to TRBJ1-2, with D possibly being TRBD1 (6 bases). Germline assignment: CDR1 KGHSH and CDR2 LQKENI. The CDR3 spans 15 residues. V gave up 1 base and J gave up 0 bases, with 9 bases separating them. The CDR3 region has the DNA TGTGCCAGCTCACCACGGGACACCACTAACTATGGCTACACCTTC. This gives the protein CASSPRDTTNYGYTF.

V is TRBV9 and J is TRBJ2-3, with 13 positions matching TRBD2. V lost 7 bases and J lost 4; bases outside the gene matches: 6. Germline V gene lookup returns CDR1 SGDLS and CDR2 YYNGEE. This CDR3 region has 15 residues. CDR3 loop: CASGRLAGGPDTQYF. The DNA for the CDR3 is TGTGCCAGCGGCAGACTAGCGGGGGGCCCAGATACGCAGTATTTT.

This clonotype came up a few times. The gene calls are TRBV27 and TRBJ1-5; no clear D gene. There are 15 residues in the CDR3. Germline CDR1 and CDR2: MNHEY and SMNVEV (reference sequence). Trimming took off 6 bases at V and 0 bases at J, with 12 bases between the two ends. CDR3 bases: TGTGCCAGCAGAGACACAGAGCATAGCAATCAGCCCCAGCATTTT. This encodes CASRDTEHSNQPQHF.

This clonotype was observed a few times. The chain carries TRBV6-5 and TRBJ1-2, with D tentatively TRBD1 (5 bases). V shed 4 bases and J shed 0 bases, with 15 bases lying between them. Germline CDR1 is MNHEY and CDR2 is SVGAGI. The CDR3 loop spans 16 amino acids. In nucleotides, the CDR3 is TGTGCCAGCAGTTTGACGGCGGGGGTTTCTAACTATGGCTACACCTTC. This gives the protein CASSLTAGVSNYGYTF.

This clonotype was detected a few times. V is TRBV10-3 and J is TRBJ1-2, with D maybe TRBD1 (6 bases). Trimming took 6 bases from V and 5 from J, leaving 13 bases between them. The CDR3 has 13 amino acids. Germline V gives CDR1 ENHRY, CDR2 SYGVKD. Written as DNA, the CDR3 is TGTGCCATCAGACCGGGGGCGGAATATGGCTACACCTTC. It translates to CAIRPGAEYGYTF.

This rearrangement joins TRBV7-9 to TRBJ2-7, with 7 bases identical to TRBD2. CDR3 length: 15 residues. The trim removed 1 base at V and 4 bases at J, leaving 7 bases unmatched. Looked up from germline, CDR1 is SEHNR and CDR2 is FQNEAQ (reference sequence). CDR3 bases: TGTGCCAGCAGCTTAGATGTGACTAGCCTTTACGAGCAGTACTTC. Its translation: CASSLDVTSLYEQYF.

This clonotype turned up a few times. The chain carries TRBV12-3 or TRBV12-4 and TRBJ1-2; D uncertain. Trimming removed 7 bases from V and 7 bases from J, with 19 bases in between. The CDR3 covers 14 residues. The CDR3 reads CASTQFSAGSGYTF. DNA for the CDR3: TGTGCCAGCACCCAATTCAGCGCCGGCTCTGGCTACACCTTC.

The gene calls are TRBV27 and TRBJ2-1; 11 bases line up with TRBD2. J gave up 0 bases and V 5 bases, and 6 bases lay outside the gene matches. The CDR3 loop spans 17 amino acids. From germline, CDR1 is MNHEY and CDR2 SMNVEV (reference sequence). The CDR3 region has the DNA TGTGCCAGCAGTCCAGGACTAGCGGGTTACTCCTACAATGAGCAGTTCTTC. Its translation: CASSPGLAGYSYNEQFF.

This clonotype was detected a few times. The CDR3 protein is CASSKVEGTGTYNEQFF. CDR3 bases: TGTGCCAGCAGCAAAGTTGAAGGAACGGGCACCTACAATGAGCAGTTCTTC. The rearrangement links TRBV21-1 to TRBJ2-1. TRBV21-1 corresponds to a pseudogene. This CDR3 contains 17 residues.

V is TRBV20-1 and J is TRBJ2-3; possible D gene TRBD2, 5 bases. The V and J ends lost 6 bases and 5 bases respectively, with 21 bases between them. The CDR3 consists of 15 residues. CDR1 is DFQATT and CDR2 is SNEGSKA in the germline V gene (reference sequence). CDR3 nucleotides: TGCAGTGCCCTTAAGGCGGGCAGTTTTGGAGATACGCAGTATTTT. Protein product: CSALKAGSFGDTQYF.

This clonotype was seen only a few times. CDR3 nucleotide sequence: TGTGCCAGCAGCCTCCGGGCAGGGTTTGATTCACCCCTCCACTTT. As protein: CASSLRAGFDSPLHF. The V and J genes are TRBV7-2 and TRBJ1-6; weak D call: TRBD1 (5 bases). V lost 5 bases, J lost 8 bases, and 16 bases lay in between. Germline V gene data show CDR1 as SGHTA and CDR2 as FQGNSA. This CDR3 has 15 residues.

The rearrangement joins TRBV4-1 to TRBJ2-1; D is perhaps TRBD2 (6 bases). V dropped 1 base and J dropped 9 bases, with 10 bases sitting between them. Germline CDR1 is MGHRA and CDR2 is YSYEKL. CDR3 length equals 13 residues. CDR3 nucleotides: TGCGCCAGCAGCCAAGTTACCGGGGGTGAGCAGTTCTTC. Its protein product is CASSQVTGGEQFF.

The chain is built from TRBV20-1 and TRBJ1-6, with TRBD1 matching over 7 bases. The CDR3 runs to 15 residues. CDR1 and CDR2 (germline): DFQATT, SNEGSKA (reference sequence). V was pared by 6 bases and J by 0 bases, with 5 bases of the junction left unmatched. Here the CDR3 reads CSALGQPSYNSPLHF. The CDR3 DNA sequence: TGCAGTGCCTTGGGACAGCCCTCCTATAATTCACCCCTCCACTTT.

The chain uses TRBV4-2 and TRBJ2-7, with TRBD2 matching over 12 bases. Germline V gives CDR1 LGHNA, CDR2 YNFKEQ. The CDR3 sequence is 21 residues long. With 0 bases clipped from V and 7 bases from J, the junction kept 22 bases outside the gene matches. CDR3 coding DNA: TGTGCCAGCAGCCAAGATAAGTCTGGACTAGCGGGGAATAGTAAAAACAATGAGCAGTACTTC. It is translated as CASSQDKSGLAGNSKNNEQYF.

The chain recombines TRBV20-1 with TRBJ2-5; no firm D call. The germline V gene has CDR1 DFQATT and CDR2 SNEGSKA (reference sequence). CDR3 length: 12 amino acids. V was trimmed by 0 bases and J by 3 bases, leaving 5 bases between them. Written as DNA, the CDR3 is TGCAGTGCTAGAGATATGGAAGAGACCCAGTACTTC. Protein: CSARDMEETQYF.

This clonotype was recorded a few times. The V gene is TRBV24-1, the J gene TRBJ2-1, with TRBD1 identical over 8 bases. This CDR3 is 15 amino acids long. Germline CDR1 is KGHDR and CDR2 is SFDVKD. The ends lost 9 bases at V and 8 bases at J; junction bases unmatched: 14. This chain's CDR3 is CATRKSDRVFDEQFF. As DNA, the CDR3 is TGTGCCACCCGGAAGTCGGACAGGGTATTTGATGAGCAGTTCTTC.

CDR3 loop: CASGGDLGYEQYF. As DNA, the CDR3 is TGCGCCAGCGGGGGGGATTTGGGCTACGAGCAGTACTTC. V is TRBV5-1 and J is TRBJ2-7; 7 positions agree with TRBD2. The CDR3 is 13 amino acids. Trimming took 7 bases from V and 3 from J; bases not matched to a gene: 7. The germline CDR1 and CDR2 sequences are SGHRS and YFSETQ.

In this sample, this clonotype turned up many times. The chain employs TRBV27 and TRBJ2-1, with 9 nucleotides matching TRBD2. The germline V gene has CDR1 MNHEY and CDR2 SMNVEV (reference sequence). The CDR3 is made up of 15 amino acids. V gave up 0 bases and J gave up 6 bases; unmatched junction bases: 3. In DNA, the CDR3 is TGTGCCAGCAGTTTATCTGGCGGGGGGGCCAATGAGCAGTTCTTC. The encoded protein is CASSLSGGGANEQFF.

This clonotype was detected only a few times. The chain employs TRBV7-9 and TRBJ1-2; TRBD1 might be the D (5 bases). Per the germline V gene, CDR1 is SEHNR and CDR2 is FQNEAQ (reference sequence). Trimming cost V 4 bases and J 7 bases, with 13 bases left between them. The length of the CDR3 is 13 residues. CDR3 in DNA: TGTGCCAGCAGCTCCTCTTCAGGGTTTGGCTACACCTTC. It translates to CASSSSSGFGYTF. Full variable domain (outside the CDR3, taken from reference TRBV7-9 and TRBJ1-2): DTGVSQNPRHKITKRGQNVTFRCDPISEHNRLYWYRQTLGQGPEFLTYFQNEAQLEKSRLLSDRFSAERPKGSFSTLEIQRTEQGDSAMYLCASSSSSGFGYTFGSGTRLTVV.

This rearrangement joins TRBV10-3 to TRBJ2-7; possible D gene TRBD1, 6 bases. This CDR3 spans 14 amino acids. V was shortened by 6 bases and J by 7 bases, with 19 bases between the two germline ends. CDR1 ENHRY and CDR2 SYGVKD come from the germline V gene. The CDR3 reads CAIRTRDTQREQYF. In DNA, the CDR3 is TGTGCCATCAGGACTCGGGACACGCAGAGGGAGCAGTACTTC.